This T cell receptor (beta chain) is from a study of blood T cells in healthy people across ages. Findings and caveats of the study: For the donors, CMV status was unknown and possibly confounded expanded clonotype changes.

Primed by a sample-barcoded 5' primer and a J-beta primer mix, a second PCR proceeded for about 7 to 11 cycles. TCRdb redid the calling of the 5' RACE reads with MiXCR, one entry per CDR3 protein. Here the sample spans approximately 690,000 distinct CDR3 sequences, over 40% being singletons. The CDR3 has 13 residues. The ends were cut back, 8 bases at V and 1 base at J, with 11 bases in the middle. This clonotype showed up just a few times. The antigen remains unidentified. Sequencing was carried out using blood. The rearrangement links TRBV12-3 or TRBV12-4 to TRBJ2-5, with D possibly being TRBD2 (6 bases). This TCR was recovered from an older man in good health. CDR3 DNA sequence: TGTGCCAGCTCGAAGGGACTCCAAGAGACCCAGTACTTC. It translates to CASSKGLQETQYF.